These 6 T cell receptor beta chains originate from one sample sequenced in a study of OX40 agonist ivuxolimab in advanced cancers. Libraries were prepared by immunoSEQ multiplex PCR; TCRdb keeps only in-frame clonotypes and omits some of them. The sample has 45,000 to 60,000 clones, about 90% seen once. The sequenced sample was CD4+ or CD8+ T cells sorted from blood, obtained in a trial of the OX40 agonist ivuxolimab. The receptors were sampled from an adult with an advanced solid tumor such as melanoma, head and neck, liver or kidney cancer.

The CDR3 DNA reads TGCGCCAGCAGCCGGCCGCCGCTATCCTACGAGCAGTACTTC. This sequence encodes CASSRPPLSYEQYF. V and J are TRBV23-1 and TRBJ2-7, with D unresolved. TRBV23-1 is filed as an ORF, its function uncertain. There are 14 residues in the CDR3. The ends were cut back, 6 bases at V and 1 base at J, with 13 bases in the middle.

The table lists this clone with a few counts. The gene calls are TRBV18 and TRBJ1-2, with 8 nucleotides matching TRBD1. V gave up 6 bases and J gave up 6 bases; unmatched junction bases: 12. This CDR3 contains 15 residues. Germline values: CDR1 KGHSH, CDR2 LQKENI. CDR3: CASSLKTGVEHGYTF. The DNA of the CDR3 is TGTGCCAGCTCGCTCAAGACAGGGGTTGAGCATGGCTACACCTTC.

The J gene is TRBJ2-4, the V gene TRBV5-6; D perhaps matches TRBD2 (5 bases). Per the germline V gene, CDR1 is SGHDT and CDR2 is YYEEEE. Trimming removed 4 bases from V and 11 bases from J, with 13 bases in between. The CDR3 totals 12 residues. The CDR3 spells CASSLSGNLQYF. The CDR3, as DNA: TGTGCCAGCAGCCTTTCGGGGAACCTTCAGTACTTC.

The CDR3 protein is CAWSVAGVRNEQFF. In DNA form, the CDR3 reads TGTGCCTGGAGTGTAGCGGGAGTAAGGAATGAGCAGTTCTTC. The V call is TRBV30, the J call TRBJ2-1; 8 bases line up with TRBD2. The CDR3 is 14 residues long. The germline V gene has CDR1 GTSNPN and CDR2 SVGIG (reference sequence). The V segment lost 0 bases and the J segment 7 bases; nucleotides outside the gene matches: 5.

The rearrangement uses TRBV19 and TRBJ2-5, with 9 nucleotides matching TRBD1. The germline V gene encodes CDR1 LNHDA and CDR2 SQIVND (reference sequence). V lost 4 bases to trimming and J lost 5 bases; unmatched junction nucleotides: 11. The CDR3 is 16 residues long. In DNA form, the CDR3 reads TGTGCCAGTAGTAGTCCGGGACAGGGCACTGCGGAGACCCAGTACTTC. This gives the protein CASSSPGQGTAETQYF.

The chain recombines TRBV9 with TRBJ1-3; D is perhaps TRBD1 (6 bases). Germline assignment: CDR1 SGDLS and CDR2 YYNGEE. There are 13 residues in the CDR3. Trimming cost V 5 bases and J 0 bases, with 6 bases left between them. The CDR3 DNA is TGTGCCAGCAGGGGGGCCTCTGGAAACACCATATATTTT. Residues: CASRGASGNTIYF.